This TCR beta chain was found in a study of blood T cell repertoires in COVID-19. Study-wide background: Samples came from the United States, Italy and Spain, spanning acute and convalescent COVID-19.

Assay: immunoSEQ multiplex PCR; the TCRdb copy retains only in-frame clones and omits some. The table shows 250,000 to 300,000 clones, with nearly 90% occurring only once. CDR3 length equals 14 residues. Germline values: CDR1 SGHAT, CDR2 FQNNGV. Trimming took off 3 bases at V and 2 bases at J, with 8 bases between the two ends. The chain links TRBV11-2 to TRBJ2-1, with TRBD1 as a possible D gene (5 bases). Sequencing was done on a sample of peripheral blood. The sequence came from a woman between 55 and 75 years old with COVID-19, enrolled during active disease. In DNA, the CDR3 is TGTGCCAGCAGCTTTGACAGCCCCTACAATGAGCAGTTCTTC. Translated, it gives CASSFDSPYNEQFF.